This record covers a single T cell receptor (beta chain). The antigen is unknown. The library labeled individual cDNA molecules by adding unique molecular identifiers to them. Study processing details: Counts of TCRs in each sample centred on a median of 95,638 and extended from around 24,000 to 710,000. TCRdb reanalysed the reads using MiXCR and keeps one entry per CDR3 protein. The V and J calls shown here were made by TCRdb, not taken from the authors' results. The profile covers 95,000 to 150,000 distinct CDR3 sequences, with over 6.5% appearing a single time and approximately 1.5% taken by the ten largest. The V gene end was trimmed by 4 bases and the J gene end by 6 bases; junction bases not matched to a gene: 9. Germline V gene lookup returns CDR1 LNHDA and CDR2 SQIVND (reference sequence). The CDR3 is made up of 16 amino acids. Total RNA extraction was carried out from unfractionated whole blood.

This sample was included in a study of human T cells and chemical hapten exposure. About the research overall: Minor volume differences among pooled libraries chiefly drove per-sample TCR yield variation. Points from the study as a whole: The study found that DPC sensitization did not change TCRs above 1 in 1000 frequency.

This TCR was recovered from a human donor in good health. Some clones in this sample may be carry-over from other donors' samples. This chain uses TRBV19 with TRBJ1-1; 12 nucleotides match TRBD1. Source material: whole blood. In nucleotides, the CDR3 is TGTGCCAGTAGTAACCCTATCCGGGACAGGGGGCCTGAAGCTTTCTTT. Translated, it gives CASSNPIRDRGPEAFF. Full variable domain (missing parts from reference TRBV19 and TRBJ1-1): DGGITQSPKYLFRKEGQNVTLSCEQNLNHDAMYWYRQDPGQGLRLIYYSQIVNDFQKGDIAEGYSVSREKKESFPLTVTSAQKNPTAFYLCASSNPIRDRGPEAFFGQGTRLTVV.